The present TCR beta chain was sequenced within a study of spatial heterogeneity in lung cancer. Study-wide background: Detection consistently captured more beta-chain sequences than alpha-chain sequences.

Trimming at V came to 2 bases and at J to 5 bases, leaving 5 bases not matched to a gene. The CDR3 loop spans 15 amino acids. Per germline, CDR1 SGHRS and CDR2 YFSETQ. On each TCR cDNA molecule, a unique molecular identifier was present. TCRdb re-analysed the 5' RACE reads in MiXCR, keeping a single row per CDR3 protein. Found here are tens of thousands of distinct CDR3 sequences, under 8% of them singletons; the top ten hold about a third. Time point: blood at routine non-recurrence follow-up after resection. No cells were sorted before sequencing. The whole RNA sequenced was extracted from tumor, nontumor lung or frozen PBMC.

The receptor was isolated from a female donor with early-stage non-small cell lung cancer. This chain links TRBV5-1 with TRBJ1-4; TRBD1 aligns across 8 bases. The material sequenced was PBMCs, taken at follow-up. CDR3 loop: CASSFRTGTNEKLFF. The CDR3 DNA reads TGCGCCAGCAGCTTTCGGACAGGGACAAATGAAAAACTGTTTTTT.